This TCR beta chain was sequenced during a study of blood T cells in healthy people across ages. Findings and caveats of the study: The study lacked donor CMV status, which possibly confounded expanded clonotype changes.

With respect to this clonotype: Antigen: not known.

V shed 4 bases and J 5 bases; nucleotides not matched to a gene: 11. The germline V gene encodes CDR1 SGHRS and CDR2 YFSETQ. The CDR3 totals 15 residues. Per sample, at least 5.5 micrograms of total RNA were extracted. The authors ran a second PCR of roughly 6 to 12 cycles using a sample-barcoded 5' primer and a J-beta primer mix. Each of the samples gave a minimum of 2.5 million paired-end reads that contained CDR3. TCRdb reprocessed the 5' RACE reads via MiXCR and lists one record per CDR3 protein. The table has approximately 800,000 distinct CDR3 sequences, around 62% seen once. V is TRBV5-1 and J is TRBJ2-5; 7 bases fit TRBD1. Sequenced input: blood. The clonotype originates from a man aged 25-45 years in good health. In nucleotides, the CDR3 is TGCGCCAGCAGCCGTCCAGGGGGAAGAGGGGAGACCCAGTACTTC. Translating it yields CASSRPGGRGETQYF.